The next 12 T cell receptor beta chains were all read from a single sample in a study of blood T cells in healthy people across ages (dated by TCRdb to 2013 to 2016). Receptors were amplified or captured by 5' RACE. Sequencing took place on an Illumina HiSeq 2500. A second PCR of about 6 to 12 cycles was performed with a sample-barcoded 5' primer and a J-beta primer mix. The public reads were reprocessed in TCRdb via fastp at Q25 and MiXCR, keeping in-frame beta chains. Every entry covers one CDR3 protein and lists the most common genes and DNA from its rows. The sample table lists 1.5 million to 2 million distinct CDR3 sequences, 28% of them with a count of one. The top ten clones comprise more than 6% of the sample. Source material: blood. The receptors here all came from a young woman in good health.

Turning to this clonotype: The junction departs from germline at one end; a sequencing error may be responsible. The V call is TRBV9, the J call TRBJ2-3; D possibly corresponds to TRBD2 (5 bases). Germline V CDR1 and CDR2: SGDLS, YYNGEE. The CDR3 runs to 14 residues. The chain's CDR3 is CASSGRSFADTRYF. The CDR3 DNA is TGTGCCAGCAGCGGGAGGTCTTTCGCAGATACGCGGTATTTT.

Details on this clonotype: The junction departs from germline at one end; a sequencing error may be responsible. V gene TRBV28 combines with J gene TRBJ2-3; 7 bases line up with TRBD1. Germline CDR1 and CDR2: MDHEN and SYDVKM. This CDR3 contains 16 residues. The CDR3 DNA is TGTGCCAGCAGTTCCGCCAGCGGCCTTGGGACAGATACGCGGTATTTT. Translated: CASSSASGLGTDTRYF.

The chain has TRBV2 and TRBJ2-1; D is unresolved. CDR1 is SNHLY and CDR2 is FYNNEI in the germline V gene. The CDR3 covers 14 residues. Trimming pared 4 bases from V and 8 bases from J, leaving 15 bases between. The chain's CDR3 is CASSAGLGDDEQFF. The DNA for the CDR3 is TGTGCCAGCAGTGCCGGGCTAGGAGACGATGAGCAGTTCTTC.

About this clonotype: A junction boundary mismatches the germline segment, possibly from a read error. The rearrangement joins TRBV7-9 to TRBJ2-7; D remains unclear. The germline CDR1 and CDR2 sequences are SEHNR and FQNEAQ (reference sequence). The CDR3 has 11 residues. CDR3 sequence reads: CSSSWSYEQYF. CDR3 nucleotide sequence: TGTTCCAGCAGCTGGTCCTACGAGCAGTACTTC.

Of note for this clonotype: This may be a read error, as it is one base from a much larger clone. The CDR3 does not close with the conserved phenylalanine or tryptophan, likely indicating a read error. CDR3 loop: CASSPGLEPETQYC. CDR3 DNA: TGTGCCAGCAGCCCCGGGTTGGAACCGGAGACCCAGTACTGC. This chain uses TRBV9 with TRBJ2-4; D remains unclear. The J call may not be correct, given that the DNA end is closer to TRBJ2-5. Germline V lookup: CDR1 SGDLS, CDR2 YYNGEE. The CDR3 has 14 amino acids.

The V and J genes are TRBV7-2 and TRBJ1-1; D is undetermined. This CDR3 is built from 13 residues. Trimming pared 5 bases from V and 5 bases from J, leaving 12 bases between. Per germline, CDR1 SGHTA and CDR2 FQGNSA. The CDR3 is CASSPVISTEAFF. The CDR3 coding sequence is TGTGCCAGCAGCCCGGTTATTAGTACTGAAGCTTTCTTT.

Of note for this clonotype: An end of the junction does not agree with germline; a read error may underlie this. The chain is built from TRBV29-1 and TRBJ1-2; perhaps TRBD1 as D (5 bases). The CDR3 runs 13 residues. Looked up from germline, CDR1 is SQVTM and CDR2 is ANQGSEA. DNA for the CDR3: TGCAGCGTTGTAGGCAGGGTTTCTGGCGACTACACTTTC. The encoded protein is CSVVGRVSGDYTF.

This rearrangement joins TRBV12-3 or TRBV12-4 to TRBJ2-7; maybe TRBD1 (7 bases). This CDR3 spans 14 amino acids. V was pared by 6 bases and J by 6 bases, with 18 bases between. The CDR3 nucleotides are TGTGCCAGCAGACCTCAGGGGGGTATGTCCGAGCAGTACTTC. Its translation is CASRPQGGMSEQYF.

The gene calls are TRBV4-1 and TRBJ2-1; 10 positions agree with TRBD1. The CDR3 loop spans 14 amino acids. Germline V gene data show CDR1 as MGHRA and CDR2 as YSYEKL. V was clipped by 2 bases and J by 8 bases; unmatched bases: 3. CDR3 in amino acids: CASSQRQGADEQFF. Written as DNA, the CDR3 is TGCGCCAGCAGCCAAAGACAGGGGGCGGATGAGCAGTTCTTC.

This chain connects TRBV12-3 or TRBV12-4 to TRBJ2-1; tentatively, D is TRBD2 (5 bases). V was pared by 0 bases and J by 9 bases, with 9 bases between. The CDR3 covers 13 residues. In DNA form, the CDR3 reads TGTGCCAGCAGTTTAGCTAGCGAGGGTGAGCAGTTCTTC. This codes for CASSLASEGEQFF.

This clonotype was picked up a small number of times. The chain has TRBV6-5 and TRBJ2-3, with D possibly matching TRBD1 (5 bases). The V and J ends lost 0 bases and 3 bases respectively, with 13 bases between them. Germline assignment: CDR1 MNHEY and CDR2 SVGAGI. The CDR3 contains 16 residues. This CDR3 reads CASSYSRSGWTDTQYF. CDR3 nucleotide sequence: TGTGCCAGCAGTTACTCGCGGTCAGGGTGGACAGATACGCAGTATTTT.

This clonotype was detected many times. This chain links TRBV6-5 with TRBJ2-3; a weak D match, TRBD2 (6 bases). The CDR3 loop spans 14 amino acids. The germline CDR1 and CDR2 sequences are MNHEY and SVGAGI. Trimming took off 9 bases at V and 0 bases at J, with 13 bases between the two ends. The CDR3 coding sequence is TGTGCCAGTAAGACGGGGGTGAGCACAGATACGCAGTATTTT. Translated, it gives CASKTGVSTDTQYF.